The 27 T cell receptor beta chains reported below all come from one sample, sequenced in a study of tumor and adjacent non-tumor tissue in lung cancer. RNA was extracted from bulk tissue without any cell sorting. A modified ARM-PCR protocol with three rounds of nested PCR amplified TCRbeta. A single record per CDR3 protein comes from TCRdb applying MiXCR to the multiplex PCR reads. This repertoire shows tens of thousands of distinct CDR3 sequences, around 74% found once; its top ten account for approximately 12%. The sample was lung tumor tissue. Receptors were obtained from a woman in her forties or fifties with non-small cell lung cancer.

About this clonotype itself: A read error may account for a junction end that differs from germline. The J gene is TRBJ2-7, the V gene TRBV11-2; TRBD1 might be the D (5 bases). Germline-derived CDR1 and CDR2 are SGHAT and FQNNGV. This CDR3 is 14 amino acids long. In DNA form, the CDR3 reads TGTGCCAGCGGCCTGACGGACACTGCCTACGAGGAGTATTTC. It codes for CASGLTDTAYEEYF. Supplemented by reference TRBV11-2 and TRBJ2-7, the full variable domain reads EAGVAQSPRYKIIEKRQSVAFWCNPISGHATLYWYQQILGQGPKLLIQFQNNGVVDDSQLPKDRFSAERLKGVDSTLKIQPAKLEDSAVYLCASGLTDTAYEEYFGPGTRLTVT.

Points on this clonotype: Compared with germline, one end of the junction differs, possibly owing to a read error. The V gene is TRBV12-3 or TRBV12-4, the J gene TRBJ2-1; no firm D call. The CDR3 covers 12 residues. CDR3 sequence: CACSLSRNELFF. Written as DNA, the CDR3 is TGTGCCTGCAGTTTATCGCGGAATGAGCTATTCTTC.

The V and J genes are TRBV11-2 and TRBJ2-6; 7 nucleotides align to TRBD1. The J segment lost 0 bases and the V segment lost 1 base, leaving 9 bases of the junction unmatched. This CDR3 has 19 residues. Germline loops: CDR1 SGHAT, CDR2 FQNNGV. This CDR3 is CASSLVPKDRPSGANVLTF. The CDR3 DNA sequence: TGTGCCAGCAGCTTAGTTCCAAAGGACAGGCCCTCTGGGGCCAACGTCCTGACTTTC.

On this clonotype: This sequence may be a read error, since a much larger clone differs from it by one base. The CDR3 nucleotides are TGCAGTGCTAGATCCCCAGGACACTATGGCTACACCTTC. Translating it yields CSARSPGHYGYTF. The rearrangement joins TRBV20-1 to TRBJ1-2; D not resolved. Germline V CDR1 and CDR2: DFQATT, SNEGSKA (reference sequence). Trimming took off 2 bases at V and 3 bases at J, with 10 bases between the two ends. This CDR3 region has 13 residues.

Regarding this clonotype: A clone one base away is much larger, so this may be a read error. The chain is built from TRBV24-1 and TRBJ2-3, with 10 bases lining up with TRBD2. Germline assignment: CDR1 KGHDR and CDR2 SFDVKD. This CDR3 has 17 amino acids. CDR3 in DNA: TGTGTCACCAGCGGGGGGTCGGGGACTAGCGCCACAGATACGCAGTATTTT. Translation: CVTSGGSGTSATDTQYF.

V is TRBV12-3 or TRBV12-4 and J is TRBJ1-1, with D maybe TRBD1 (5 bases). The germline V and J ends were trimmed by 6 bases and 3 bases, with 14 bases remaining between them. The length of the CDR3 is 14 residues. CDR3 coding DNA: TGTGCCAGCAGGTACGGGGGAATTGACACTGAAGCTTTCTTT. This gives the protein CASRYGGIDTEAFF.

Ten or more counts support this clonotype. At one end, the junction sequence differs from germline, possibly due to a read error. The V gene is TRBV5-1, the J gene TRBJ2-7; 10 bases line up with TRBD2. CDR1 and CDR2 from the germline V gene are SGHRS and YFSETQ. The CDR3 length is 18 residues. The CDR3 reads CAISLVGLAGVTLGEQYF. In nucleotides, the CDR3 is TGCGCCATCAGCTTGGTCGGGCTAGCGGGAGTAACACTAGGGGAGCAGTACTTC.

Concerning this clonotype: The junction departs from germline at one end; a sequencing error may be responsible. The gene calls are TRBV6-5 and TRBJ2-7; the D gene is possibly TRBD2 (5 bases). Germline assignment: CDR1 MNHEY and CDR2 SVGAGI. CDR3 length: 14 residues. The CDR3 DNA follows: TGTGCCAGCAGTTACTCGAGGGCAGTCCACGAGCAGTATTTC. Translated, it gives CASSYSRAVHEQYF.

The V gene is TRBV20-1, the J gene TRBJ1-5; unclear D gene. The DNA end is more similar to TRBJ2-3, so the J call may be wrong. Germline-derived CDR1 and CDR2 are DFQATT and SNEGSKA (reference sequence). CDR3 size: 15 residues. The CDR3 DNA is TGCAGTGCTAGAGTGGCCAAACATAGCAATCAGCCCCAGTATTTT. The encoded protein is CSARVAKHSNQPQYF.

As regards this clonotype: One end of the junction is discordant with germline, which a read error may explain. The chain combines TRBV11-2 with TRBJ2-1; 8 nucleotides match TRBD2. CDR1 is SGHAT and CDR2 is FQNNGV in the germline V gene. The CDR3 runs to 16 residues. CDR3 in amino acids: CVSSLGVVAGLGEQFF. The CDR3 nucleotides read TGTGTCAGCAGCCTCGGTGTGGTAGCGGGATTAGGTGAGCAGTTCTTC.

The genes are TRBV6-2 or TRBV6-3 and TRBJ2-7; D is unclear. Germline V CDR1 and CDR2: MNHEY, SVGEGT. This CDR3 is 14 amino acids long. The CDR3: CISSYEKATSVQYF. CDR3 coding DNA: TGTATCAGCAGTTACGAAAAGGCGACCTCTGTGCAGTACTTC.

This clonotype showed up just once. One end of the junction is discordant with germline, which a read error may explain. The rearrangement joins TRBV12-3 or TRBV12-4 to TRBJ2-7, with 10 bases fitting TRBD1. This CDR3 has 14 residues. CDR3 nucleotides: TGTGCCAGCAGGAGGGGACAGGGGACATACGAGCGGTACTTC. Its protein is CASRRGQGTYERYF.

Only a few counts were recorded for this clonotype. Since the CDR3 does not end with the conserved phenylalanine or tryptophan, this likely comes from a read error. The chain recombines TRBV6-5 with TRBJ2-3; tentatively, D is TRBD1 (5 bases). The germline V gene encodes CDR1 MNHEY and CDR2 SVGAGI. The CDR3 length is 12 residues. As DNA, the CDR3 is TGTACCACCCAAGGGGGCACAGATACGCAGTATATT. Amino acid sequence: CTTQGGTDTQYI.

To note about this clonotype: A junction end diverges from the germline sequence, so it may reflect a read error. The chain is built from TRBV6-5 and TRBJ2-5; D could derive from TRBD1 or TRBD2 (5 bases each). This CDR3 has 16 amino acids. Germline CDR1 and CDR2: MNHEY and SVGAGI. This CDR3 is CASKEWKVGTVRAQYF. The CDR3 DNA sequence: TGTGCCAGTAAAGAGTGGAAGGTGGGGACGGTGCGGGCCCAGTATTTC.

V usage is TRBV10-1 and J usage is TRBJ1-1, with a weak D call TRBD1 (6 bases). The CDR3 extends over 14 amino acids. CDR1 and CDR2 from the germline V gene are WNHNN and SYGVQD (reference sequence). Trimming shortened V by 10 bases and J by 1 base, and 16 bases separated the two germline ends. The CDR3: CANRPQGSNTEAFF. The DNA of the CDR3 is TGCGCCAACCGTCCTCAGGGGTCGAACACTGAAGCTTTCTTT.

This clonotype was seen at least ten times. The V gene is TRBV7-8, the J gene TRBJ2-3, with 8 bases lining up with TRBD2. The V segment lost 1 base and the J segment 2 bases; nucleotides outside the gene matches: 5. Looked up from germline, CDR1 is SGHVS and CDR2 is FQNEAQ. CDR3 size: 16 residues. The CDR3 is CASSLVGGRPTDTQYF. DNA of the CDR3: TGTGCCAGCAGCTTAGTAGGCGGGAGGCCCACAGATACGCAGTATTTT. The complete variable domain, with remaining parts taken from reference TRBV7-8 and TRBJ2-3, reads GAGVSQSPRYKVAKRGQDVALRCDPISGHVSLFWYQQALGQGPEFLTYFQNEAQLDKSGLPSDRFFAERPEGSVSTLKIQRTQQEDSAVYLCASSLVGGRPTDTQYFGPGTRLTVL.

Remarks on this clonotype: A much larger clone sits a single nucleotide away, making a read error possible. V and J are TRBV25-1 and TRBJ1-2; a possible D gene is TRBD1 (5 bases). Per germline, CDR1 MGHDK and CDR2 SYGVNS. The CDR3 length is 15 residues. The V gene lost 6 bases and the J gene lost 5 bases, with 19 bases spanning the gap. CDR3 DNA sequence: TGTGCCAGCAGCCTAATTGGACGGGACGCTTATGGCTACACCTTC. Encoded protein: CASSLIGRDAYGYTF.

CDR3 protein: CANSDQDTHTGELFF. CDR3 DNA: TGTGCCAATAGTGATCAGGACACCCATACCGGGGAGCTGTTTTTT. This sequence joins TRBV6-1 and TRBJ2-2; weak D call: TRBD1 (5 bases). Germline CDR1 reads MNHNS; CDR2 reads SASEGT. The CDR3 runs to 15 residues. The V gene lost 10 bases and the J gene lost 5 bases, with 20 bases spanning the gap.

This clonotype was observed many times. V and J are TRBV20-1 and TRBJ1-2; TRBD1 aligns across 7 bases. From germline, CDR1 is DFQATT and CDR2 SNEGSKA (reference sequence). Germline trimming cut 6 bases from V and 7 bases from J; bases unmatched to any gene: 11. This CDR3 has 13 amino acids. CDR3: CSALPARGSGYTF. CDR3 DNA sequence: TGCAGTGCCTTACCCGCCAGGGGGTCTGGCTACACCTTC.

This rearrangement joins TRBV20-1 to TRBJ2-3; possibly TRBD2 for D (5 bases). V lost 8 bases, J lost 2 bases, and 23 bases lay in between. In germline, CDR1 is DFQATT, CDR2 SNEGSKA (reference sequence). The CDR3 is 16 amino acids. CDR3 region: CSTTPQTSGTTDTQYF. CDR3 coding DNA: TGCAGTACTACTCCCCAAACTAGTGGAACCACAGATACGCAGTATTTT.

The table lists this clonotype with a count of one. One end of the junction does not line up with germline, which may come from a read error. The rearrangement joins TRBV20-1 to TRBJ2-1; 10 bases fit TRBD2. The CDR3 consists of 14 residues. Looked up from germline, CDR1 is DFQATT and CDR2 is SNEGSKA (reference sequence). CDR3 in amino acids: CNASGSLTFNEQFF. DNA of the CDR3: TGCAATGCTAGCGGGAGTCTGACCTTCAATGAGCAGTTCTTC.

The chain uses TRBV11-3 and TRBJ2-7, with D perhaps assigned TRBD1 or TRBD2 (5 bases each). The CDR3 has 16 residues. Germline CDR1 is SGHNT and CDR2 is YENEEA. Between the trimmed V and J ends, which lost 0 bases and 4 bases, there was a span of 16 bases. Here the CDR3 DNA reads TGTGCCAGCAGCTTAGATGGGACCAACGGATTATACGAGCAGTACTTC. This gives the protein CASSLDGTNGLYEQYF.

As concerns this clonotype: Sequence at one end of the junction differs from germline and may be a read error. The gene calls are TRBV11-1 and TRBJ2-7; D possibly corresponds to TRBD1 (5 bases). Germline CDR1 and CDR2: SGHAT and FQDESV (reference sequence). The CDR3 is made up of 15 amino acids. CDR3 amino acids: CDSSRTWATSYEQYF. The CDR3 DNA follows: TGTGACAGCAGCCGGACATGGGCGACCTCCTACGAGCAGTACTTC.

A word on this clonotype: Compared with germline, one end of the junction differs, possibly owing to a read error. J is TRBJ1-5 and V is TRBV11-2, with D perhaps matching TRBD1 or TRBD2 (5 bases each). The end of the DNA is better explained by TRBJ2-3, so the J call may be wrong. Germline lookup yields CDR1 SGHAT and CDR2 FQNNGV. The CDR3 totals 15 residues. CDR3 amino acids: CGSNWDGYSNQPQYF. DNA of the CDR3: TGTGGCAGCAACTGGGACGGTTATAGCAATCAGCCCCAGTATTTT.

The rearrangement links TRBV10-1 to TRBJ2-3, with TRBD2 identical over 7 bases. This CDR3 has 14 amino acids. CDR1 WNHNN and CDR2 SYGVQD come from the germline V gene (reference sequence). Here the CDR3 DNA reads TGCGCTAGCTCCGGGGAGCGGGATACATATACGCAGTATTTT. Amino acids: CASSGERDTYTQYF.

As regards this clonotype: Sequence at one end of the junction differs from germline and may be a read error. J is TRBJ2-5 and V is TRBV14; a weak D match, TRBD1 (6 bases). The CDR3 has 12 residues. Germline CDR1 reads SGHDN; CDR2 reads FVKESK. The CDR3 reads CDSCLQGETQYF. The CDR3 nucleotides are TGTGACAGCTGCCTCCAGGGGGAGACCCAGTACTTC.

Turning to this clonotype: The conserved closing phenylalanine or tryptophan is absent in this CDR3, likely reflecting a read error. This CDR3 is CVCSPQRLYEQYL. CDR3 nucleotide sequence: TGTGTCTGCAGCCCGCAGAGGTTGTACGAGCAGTACTTA. V gene TRBV11-2 combines with J gene TRBJ2-7; no clear D. CDR1 SGHAT and CDR2 FQNNGV come from the germline V gene. The CDR3 loop spans 13 amino acids.